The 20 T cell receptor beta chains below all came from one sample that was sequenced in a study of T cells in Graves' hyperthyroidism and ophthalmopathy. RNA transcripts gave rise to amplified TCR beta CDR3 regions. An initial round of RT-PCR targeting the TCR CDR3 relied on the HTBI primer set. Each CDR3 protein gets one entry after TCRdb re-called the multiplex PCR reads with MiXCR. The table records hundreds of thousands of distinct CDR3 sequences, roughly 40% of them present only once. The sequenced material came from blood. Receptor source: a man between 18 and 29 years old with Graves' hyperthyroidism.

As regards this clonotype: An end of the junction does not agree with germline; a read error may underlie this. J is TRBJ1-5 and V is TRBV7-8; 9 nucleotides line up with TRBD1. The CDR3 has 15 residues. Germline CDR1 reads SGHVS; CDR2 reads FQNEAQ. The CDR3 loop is CASSVLGTGIQPQRF. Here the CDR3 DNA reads TGTGCCAGCAGCGTCCTCGGGACAGGGATTCAGCCCCAGCGTTTT.

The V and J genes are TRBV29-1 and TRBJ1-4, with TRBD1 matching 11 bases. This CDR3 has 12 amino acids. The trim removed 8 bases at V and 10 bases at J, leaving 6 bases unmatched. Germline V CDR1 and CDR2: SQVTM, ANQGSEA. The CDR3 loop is CSLLGQGGKLFF. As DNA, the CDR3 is TGCAGCTTATTGGGACAGGGGGGAAAACTGTTTTTT.

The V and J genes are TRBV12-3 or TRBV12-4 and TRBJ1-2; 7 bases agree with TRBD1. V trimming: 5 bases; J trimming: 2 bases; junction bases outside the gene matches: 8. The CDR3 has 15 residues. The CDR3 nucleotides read TGTGCCAGCAGTCCCAGGACAGGTCTGAACTATGGCTACACCTTC. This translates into CASSPRTGLNYGYTF.

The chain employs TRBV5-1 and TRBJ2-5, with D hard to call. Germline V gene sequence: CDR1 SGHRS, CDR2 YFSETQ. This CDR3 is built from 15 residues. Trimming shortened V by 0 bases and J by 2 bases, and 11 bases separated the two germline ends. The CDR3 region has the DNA TGCGCCAGCAGCTTGGAATATCAGCCTCAAGAGACCCAGTACTTC. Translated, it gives CASSLEYQPQETQYF.

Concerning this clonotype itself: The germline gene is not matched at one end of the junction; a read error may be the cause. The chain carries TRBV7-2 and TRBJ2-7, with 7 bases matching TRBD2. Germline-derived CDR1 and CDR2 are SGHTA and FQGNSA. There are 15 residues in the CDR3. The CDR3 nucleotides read TGTGCCGGCAGCTTAGGTCCAGCGGGAAACTACGAGCAGTACTTC. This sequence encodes CAGSLGPAGNYEQYF.

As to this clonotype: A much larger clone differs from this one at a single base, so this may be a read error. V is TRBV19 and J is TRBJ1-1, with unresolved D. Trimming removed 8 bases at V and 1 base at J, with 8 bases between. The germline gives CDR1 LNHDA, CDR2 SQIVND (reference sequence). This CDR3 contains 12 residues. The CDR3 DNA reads TGTGCCAGTGTTGCAGGGAACACTGAAGCTTTCTTT. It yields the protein CASVAGNTEAFF.

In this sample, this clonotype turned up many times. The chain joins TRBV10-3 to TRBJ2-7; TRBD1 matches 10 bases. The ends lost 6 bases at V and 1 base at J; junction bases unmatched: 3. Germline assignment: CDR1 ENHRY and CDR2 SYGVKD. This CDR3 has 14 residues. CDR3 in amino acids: CAISLGQGSYEQYF. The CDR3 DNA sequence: TGTGCCATCAGCCTGGGACAGGGGTCCTACGAGCAGTACTTC.

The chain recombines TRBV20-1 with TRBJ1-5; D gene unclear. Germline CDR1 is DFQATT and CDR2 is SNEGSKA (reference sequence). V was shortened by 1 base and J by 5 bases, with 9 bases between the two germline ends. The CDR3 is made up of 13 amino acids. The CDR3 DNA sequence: TGCAGTGCTAGAGTGGGCTATGATCAGCCCCAGCATTTT. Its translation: CSARVGYDQPQHF.

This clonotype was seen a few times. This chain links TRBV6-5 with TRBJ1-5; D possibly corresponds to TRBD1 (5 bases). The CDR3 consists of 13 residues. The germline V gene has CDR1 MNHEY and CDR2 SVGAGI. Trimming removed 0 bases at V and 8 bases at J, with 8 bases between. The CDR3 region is CASSYSGVEPQHF. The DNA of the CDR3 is TGTGCCAGCAGTTACTCAGGGGTTGAGCCCCAGCATTTT.

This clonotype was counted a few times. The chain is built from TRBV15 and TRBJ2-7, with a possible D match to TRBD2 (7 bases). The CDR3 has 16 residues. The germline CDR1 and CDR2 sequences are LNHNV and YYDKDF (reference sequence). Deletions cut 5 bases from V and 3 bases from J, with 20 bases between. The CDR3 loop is CATSPTDAGANYEQYF. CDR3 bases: TGTGCCACCAGCCCCACAGATGCGGGGGCCAACTACGAGCAGTACTTC.

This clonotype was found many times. As DNA, the CDR3 is TGTGCCAGCAGGAACCGGGAGAACACTGAAGCTTTCTTT. As protein: CASRNRENTEAFF. The chain links TRBV2 to TRBJ1-1, with no clear D. The CDR3 covers 13 residues. The germline V gene has CDR1 SNHLY and CDR2 FYNNEI. V was pared by 6 bases and J by 1 base, with 9 bases between.

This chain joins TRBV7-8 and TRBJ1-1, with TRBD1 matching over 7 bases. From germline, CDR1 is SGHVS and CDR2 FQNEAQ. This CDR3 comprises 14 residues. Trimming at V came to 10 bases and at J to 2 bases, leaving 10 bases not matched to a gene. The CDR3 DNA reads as TGTGCCAACCGACTGGGACAGCACAACACTGAAGCTTTCTTT. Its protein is CANRLGQHNTEAFF.

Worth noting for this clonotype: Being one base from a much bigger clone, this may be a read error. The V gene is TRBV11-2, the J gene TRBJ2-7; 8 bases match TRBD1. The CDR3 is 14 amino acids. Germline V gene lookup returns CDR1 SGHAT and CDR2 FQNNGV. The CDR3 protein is CAGSPRAGGGEQYF. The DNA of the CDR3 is TGTGCCGGCAGCCCCCGGGCAGGGGGCGGCGAGCAGTACTTC.

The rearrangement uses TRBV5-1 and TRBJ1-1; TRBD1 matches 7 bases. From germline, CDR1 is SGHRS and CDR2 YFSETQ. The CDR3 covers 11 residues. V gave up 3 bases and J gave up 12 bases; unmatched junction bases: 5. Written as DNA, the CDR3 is TGCGCCAGCAGCTCGCAGGGGGAGTCTTTCTTT. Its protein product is CASSSQGESFF.

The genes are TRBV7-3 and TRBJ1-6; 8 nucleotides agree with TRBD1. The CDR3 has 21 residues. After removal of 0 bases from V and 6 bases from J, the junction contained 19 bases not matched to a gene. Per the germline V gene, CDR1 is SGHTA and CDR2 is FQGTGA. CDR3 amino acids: CASSLTQTGALVSICNSPLHF. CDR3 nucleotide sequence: TGTGCCAGCAGCTTAACGCAGACAGGGGCGCTAGTGTCGATATGTAATTCACCCCTCCACTTT. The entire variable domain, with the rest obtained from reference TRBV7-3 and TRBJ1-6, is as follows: GAGVSQTPSNKVTEKGKYVELRCDPISGHTALYWYRQSLGQGPEFLIYFQGTGAADDSGLPNDRFFAVRPEGSVSTLKIQRTERGDSAVYLCASSLTQTGALVSICNSPLHFGNGTRLTVT.

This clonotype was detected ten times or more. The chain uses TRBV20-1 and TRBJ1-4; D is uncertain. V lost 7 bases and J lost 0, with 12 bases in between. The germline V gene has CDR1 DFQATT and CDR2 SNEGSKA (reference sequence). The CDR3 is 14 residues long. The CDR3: CSVGRSATNEKLFF. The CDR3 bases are TGCAGTGTCGGCAGAAGTGCAACTAATGAAAAACTGTTTTTT.

The CDR3 here is CASLNGRDLNSPLHF. CDR3 DNA sequence: TGTGCCAGCCTCAACGGCAGGGACCTAAATTCACCCCTCCACTTT. V usage is TRBV6-7 and J usage is TRBJ1-6, with a possible D match to TRBD1 (5 bases). TRBV6-7 is assigned to the ORF class and has an uncertain function. Trimming cost V 8 bases and J 7 bases, with 18 bases left between them. There are 15 residues in the CDR3.

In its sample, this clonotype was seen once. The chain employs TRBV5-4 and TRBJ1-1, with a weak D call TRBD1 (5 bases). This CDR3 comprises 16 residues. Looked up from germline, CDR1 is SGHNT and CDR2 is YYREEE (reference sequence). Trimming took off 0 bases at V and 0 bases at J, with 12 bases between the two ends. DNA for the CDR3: TGTGCCAGCAGCTTGGAGGTCCTCAGGGTGAACACTGAAGCTTTCTTT. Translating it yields CASSLEVLRVNTEAFF.

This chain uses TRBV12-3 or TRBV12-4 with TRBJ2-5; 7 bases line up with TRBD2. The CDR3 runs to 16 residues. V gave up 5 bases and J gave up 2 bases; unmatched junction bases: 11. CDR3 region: CASSIGTTRAQETQYF. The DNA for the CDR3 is TGTGCCAGCAGTATCGGGACTACGAGGGCTCAAGAGACCCAGTACTTC.

The CDR3 here is CASSSDRGTMNTEAFF. CDR3 DNA sequence: TGTGCCAGCAGCTCCGACAGGGGAACCATGAACACTGAAGCTTTCTTT. The V and J genes are TRBV7-2 and TRBJ1-1; the match to TRBD1 covers 8 bases. The CDR3 contains 16 residues. Looked up from germline, CDR1 is SGHTA and CDR2 is FQGNSA. V was clipped by 4 bases and J by 0 bases; unmatched bases: 7.